This TCR beta chain is drawn from a study of cytomegalovirus exposure and HLA in healthy donors. Notes on the study in general: Reports described diagnosis of cytomegalovirus status by the classifier as highly specific and sensitive. Only CMV serostatus was available as immune exposure information. The study designated 150 to 200 TCR beta chains cytomegalovirus-associated. In a later analysis, at a false discovery rate of 0.05, under 20,000 TCR beta sequences were associated with HLA alleles.

For this clone: Its specificity is unknown.

Primers for the PCR totalled 60 Vbeta and 13 Jbeta. Produced via immunoSEQ multiplex PCR; TCRdb's table is partial and in-frame only. The profile shows fewer than 150,000 clones, around three quarters of them singletons. Trimming took 3 bases from V and 3 from J; bases not matched to a gene: 10. The CDR3 has 18 amino acids. Per the germline V gene, CDR1 is MRHNA and CDR2 is SNTAGT. The chain employs TRBV6-4 and TRBJ2-3; 12 bases agree with TRBD2. The sample comprised PBMCs. This receptor was identified in a woman aged 40 to 49 in good health and CMV-seropositive. CDR3 nucleotides: TGTGCCAGCAGTGATGGACCGCCTGGGACTAGCGGGACAGATACGCAGTATTTT. Its translation: CASSDGPPGTSGTDTQYF.